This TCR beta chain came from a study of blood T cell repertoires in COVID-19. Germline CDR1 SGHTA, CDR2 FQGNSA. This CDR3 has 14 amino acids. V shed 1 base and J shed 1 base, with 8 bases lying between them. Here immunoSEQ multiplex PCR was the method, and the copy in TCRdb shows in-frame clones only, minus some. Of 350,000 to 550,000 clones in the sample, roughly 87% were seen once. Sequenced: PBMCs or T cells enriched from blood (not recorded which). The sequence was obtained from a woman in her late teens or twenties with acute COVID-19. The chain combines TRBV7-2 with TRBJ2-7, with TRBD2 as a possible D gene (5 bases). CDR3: CASSLGAVSYEQYF. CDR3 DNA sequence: TGTGCCAGCAGCTTAGGAGCGGTTTCCTACGAGCAGTACTTC.